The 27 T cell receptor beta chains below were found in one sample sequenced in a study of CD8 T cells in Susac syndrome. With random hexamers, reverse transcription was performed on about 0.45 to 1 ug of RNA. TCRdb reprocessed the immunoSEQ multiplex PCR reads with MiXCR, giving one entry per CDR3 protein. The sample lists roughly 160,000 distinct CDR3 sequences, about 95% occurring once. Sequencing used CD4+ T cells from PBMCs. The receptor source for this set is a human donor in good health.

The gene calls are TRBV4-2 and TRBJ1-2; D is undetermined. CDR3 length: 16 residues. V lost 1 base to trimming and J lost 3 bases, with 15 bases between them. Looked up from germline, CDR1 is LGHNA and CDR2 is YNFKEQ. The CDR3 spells CASSQVDASSYYGYTF. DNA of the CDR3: TGTGCCAGCAGCCAAGTGGACGCCTCTTCCTACTATGGCTACACCTTC.

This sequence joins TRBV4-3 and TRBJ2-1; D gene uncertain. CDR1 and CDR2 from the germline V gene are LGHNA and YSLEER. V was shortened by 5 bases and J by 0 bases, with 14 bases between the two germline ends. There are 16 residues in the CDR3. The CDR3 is CASSNGPASSYNEQFF. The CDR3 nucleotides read TGCGCCAGCAGCAATGGGCCGGCTAGCTCCTACAATGAGCAGTTCTTC.

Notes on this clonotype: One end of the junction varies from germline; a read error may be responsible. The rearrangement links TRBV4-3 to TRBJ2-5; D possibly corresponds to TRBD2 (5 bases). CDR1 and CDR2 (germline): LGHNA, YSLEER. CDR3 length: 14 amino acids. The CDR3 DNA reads TGCGCCAGCAGCCGAACGACTAACCATGAGACCCAGTACTTC. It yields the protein CASSRTTNHETQYF.

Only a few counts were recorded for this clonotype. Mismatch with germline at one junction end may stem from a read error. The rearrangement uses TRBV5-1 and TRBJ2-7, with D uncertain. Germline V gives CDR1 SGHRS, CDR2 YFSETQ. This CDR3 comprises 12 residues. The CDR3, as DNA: TGTGCCAGCAGCCGAGATTCCTACGAGCAGTACTTC. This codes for CASSRDSYEQYF.

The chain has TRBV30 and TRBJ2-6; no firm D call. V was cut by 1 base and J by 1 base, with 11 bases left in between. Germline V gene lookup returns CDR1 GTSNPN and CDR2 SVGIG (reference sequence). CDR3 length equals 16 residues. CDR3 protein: CAWSGFRLSGANVLTF. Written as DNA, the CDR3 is TGTGCCTGGAGTGGCTTTCGGCTATCTGGGGCCAACGTCCTGACTTTC.

In DNA form, the CDR3 reads TGCAGCGTTGATATGGGCACAGATACGCAGTATTTT. It specifies CSVDMGTDTQYF. The chain combines TRBV29-1 with TRBJ2-3; D call uncertain. V was clipped by 3 bases and J by 1 base, with 5 bases between them. In germline, CDR1 is SQVTM, CDR2 ANQGSEA. The CDR3 is 12 residues long.

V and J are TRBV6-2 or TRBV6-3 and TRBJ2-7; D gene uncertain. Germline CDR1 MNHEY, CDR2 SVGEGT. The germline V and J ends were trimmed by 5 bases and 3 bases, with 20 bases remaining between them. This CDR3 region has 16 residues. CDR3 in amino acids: CASSRPRLDVSYEQYF. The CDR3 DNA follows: TGTGCCAGCAGTCGCCCCCGACTTGATGTGAGCTACGAGCAGTACTTC.

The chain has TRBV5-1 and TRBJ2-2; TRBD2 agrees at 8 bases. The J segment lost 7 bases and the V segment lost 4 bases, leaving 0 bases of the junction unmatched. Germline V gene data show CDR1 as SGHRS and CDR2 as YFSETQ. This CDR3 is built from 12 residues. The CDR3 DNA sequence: TGCGCCAGCAGCAGCGGGAGCGGGGAGCTGTTTTTT. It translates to CASSSGSGELFF.

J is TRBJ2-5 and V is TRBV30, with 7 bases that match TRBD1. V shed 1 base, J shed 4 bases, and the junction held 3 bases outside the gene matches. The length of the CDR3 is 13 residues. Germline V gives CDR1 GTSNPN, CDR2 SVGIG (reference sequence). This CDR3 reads CAWSAHRGETQYF. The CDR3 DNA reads TGTGCCTGGAGTGCCCACAGGGGAGAGACCCAGTACTTC.

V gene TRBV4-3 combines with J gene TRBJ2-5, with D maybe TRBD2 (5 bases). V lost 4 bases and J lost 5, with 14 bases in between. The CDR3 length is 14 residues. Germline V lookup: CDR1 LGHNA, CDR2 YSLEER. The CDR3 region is CASSRQTKEETQYF. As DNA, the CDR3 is TGCGCCAGCAGCCGCCAGACTAAAGAGGAGACCCAGTACTTC.

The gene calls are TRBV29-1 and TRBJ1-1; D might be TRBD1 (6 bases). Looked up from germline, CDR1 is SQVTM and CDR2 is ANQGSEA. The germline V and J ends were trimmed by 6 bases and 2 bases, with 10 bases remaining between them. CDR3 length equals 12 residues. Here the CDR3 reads CSVSTGNTEAFF. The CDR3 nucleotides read TGCAGCGTCTCGACAGGAAACACTGAAGCTTTCTTT.

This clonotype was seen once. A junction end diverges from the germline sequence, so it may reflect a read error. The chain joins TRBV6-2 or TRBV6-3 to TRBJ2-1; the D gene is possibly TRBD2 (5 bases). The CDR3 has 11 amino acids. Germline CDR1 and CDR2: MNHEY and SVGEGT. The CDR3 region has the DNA TGCTGCGGGCAGATCTACAATGAGCAGTTCTTC. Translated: CCGQIYNEQFF.

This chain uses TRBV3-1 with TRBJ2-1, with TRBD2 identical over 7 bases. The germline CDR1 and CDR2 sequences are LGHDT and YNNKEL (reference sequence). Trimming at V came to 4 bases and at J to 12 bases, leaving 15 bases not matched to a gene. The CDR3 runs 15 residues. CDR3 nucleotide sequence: TGTGCCAGCAGCCCAGCGGGACCGCGCTTTGAGGCGCAGTTCTTC. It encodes CASSPAGPRFEAQFF.

CDR3 sequence (DNA): TGTGCCAGCAGCCAAGGACAGGGGGCATTAGATACGCAGTATTTT. This encodes CASSQGQGALDTQYF. The chain couples TRBV3-1 to TRBJ2-3; 10 positions agree with TRBD1. J was trimmed by 5 bases and V by 1 base; bases with no gene match: 3. The CDR3 runs to 15 residues. CDR1 is LGHDT, CDR2 YNNKEL, per germline (reference sequence).

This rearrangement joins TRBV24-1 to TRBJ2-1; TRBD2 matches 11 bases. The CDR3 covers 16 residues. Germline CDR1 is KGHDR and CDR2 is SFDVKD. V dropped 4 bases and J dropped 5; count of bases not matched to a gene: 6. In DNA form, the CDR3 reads TGTGCCACCAGTGACCCGACTAGCGGGGTCGACAATGAGCAGTTCTTC. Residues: CATSDPTSGVDNEQFF.

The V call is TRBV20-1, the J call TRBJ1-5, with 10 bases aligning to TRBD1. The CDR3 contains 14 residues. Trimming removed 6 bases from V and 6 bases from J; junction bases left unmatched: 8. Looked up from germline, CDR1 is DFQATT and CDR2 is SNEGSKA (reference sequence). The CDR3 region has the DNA TGCAGTGCCCAAGCTGGACAGGGGGTTCAGCCCCAGCATTTT. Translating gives CSAQAGQGVQPQHF.

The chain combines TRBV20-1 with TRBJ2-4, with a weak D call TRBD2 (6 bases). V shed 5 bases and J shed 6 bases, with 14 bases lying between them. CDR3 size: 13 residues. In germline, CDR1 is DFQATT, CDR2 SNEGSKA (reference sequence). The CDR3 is CSASPFGGNIQYF. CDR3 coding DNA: TGCAGTGCTTCACCATTCGGGGGAAACATTCAGTACTTC.

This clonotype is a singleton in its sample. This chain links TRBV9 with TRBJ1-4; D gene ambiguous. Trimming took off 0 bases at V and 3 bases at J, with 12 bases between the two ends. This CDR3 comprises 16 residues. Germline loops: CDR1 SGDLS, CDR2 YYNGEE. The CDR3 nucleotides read TGTGCCAGCAGCGTAGATCTGGGCCAGCCTAATGAAAAACTGTTTTTT. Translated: CASSVDLGQPNEKLFF.

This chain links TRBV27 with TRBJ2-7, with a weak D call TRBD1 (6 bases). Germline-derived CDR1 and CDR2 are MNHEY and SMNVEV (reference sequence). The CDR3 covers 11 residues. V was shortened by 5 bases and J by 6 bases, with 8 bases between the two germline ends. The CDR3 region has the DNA TGTGCCAGCAGTCCCAGGGGCGAGCAGTACTTC. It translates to CASSPRGEQYF.

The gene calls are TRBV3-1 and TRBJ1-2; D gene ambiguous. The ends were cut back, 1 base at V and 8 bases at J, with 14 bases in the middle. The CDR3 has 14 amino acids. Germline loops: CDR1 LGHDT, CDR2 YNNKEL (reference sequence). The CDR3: CASSQGGDIGGYTF. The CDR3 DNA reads TGTGCCAGCAGCCAAGGGGGAGACATCGGAGGCTACACCTTC.

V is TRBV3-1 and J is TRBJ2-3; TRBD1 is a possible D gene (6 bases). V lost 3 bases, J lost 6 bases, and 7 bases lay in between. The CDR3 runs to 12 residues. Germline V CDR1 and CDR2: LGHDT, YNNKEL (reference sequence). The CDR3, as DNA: TGTGCCAGCAGCCACCAGGGGGATACGCAGTATTTT. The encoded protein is CASSHQGDTQYF.

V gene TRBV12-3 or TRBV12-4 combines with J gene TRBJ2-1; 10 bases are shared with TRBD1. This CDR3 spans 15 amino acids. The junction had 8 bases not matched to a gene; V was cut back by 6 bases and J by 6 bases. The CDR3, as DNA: TGTGCCAGCAGCTCCGGGACAGGGGACGTCAATGAGCAGTTCTTC. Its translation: CASSSGTGDVNEQFF.

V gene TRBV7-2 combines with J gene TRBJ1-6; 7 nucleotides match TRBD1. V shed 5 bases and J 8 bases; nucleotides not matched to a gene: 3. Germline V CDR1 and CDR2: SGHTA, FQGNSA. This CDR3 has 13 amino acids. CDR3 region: CASSEGADSPLHF. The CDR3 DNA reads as TGTGCCAGCAGCGAGGGGGCGGATTCACCCCTCCACTTT.

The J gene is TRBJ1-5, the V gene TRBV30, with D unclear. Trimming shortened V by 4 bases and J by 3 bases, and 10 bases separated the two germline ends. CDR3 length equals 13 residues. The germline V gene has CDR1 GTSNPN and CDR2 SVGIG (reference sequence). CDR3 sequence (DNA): TGTGCCTGGAAGGATGCGAACAATCAGCCCCAGCATTTT. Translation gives CAWKDANNQPQHF.

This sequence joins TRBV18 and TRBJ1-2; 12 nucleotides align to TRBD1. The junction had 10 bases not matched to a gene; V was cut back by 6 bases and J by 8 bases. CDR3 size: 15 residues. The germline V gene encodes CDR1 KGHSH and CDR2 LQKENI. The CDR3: CASSLAGTGGQGYTF. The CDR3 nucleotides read TGTGCCAGCTCCCTTGCCGGGACAGGGGGCCAGGGCTACACCTTC.

The CDR3 region has the DNA TGTGCCAGCAGACAGGACGGTAACTATGGCTACACCTTC. Translating gives CASRQDGNYGYTF. V usage is TRBV6-2 or TRBV6-3 and J usage is TRBJ1-2; tentative D call: TRBD1 (5 bases). CDR3 length: 13 residues. The V and J ends lost 6 bases and 1 base respectively, with 9 bases between them. Germline lookup yields CDR1 MNHEY and CDR2 SVGEGT.

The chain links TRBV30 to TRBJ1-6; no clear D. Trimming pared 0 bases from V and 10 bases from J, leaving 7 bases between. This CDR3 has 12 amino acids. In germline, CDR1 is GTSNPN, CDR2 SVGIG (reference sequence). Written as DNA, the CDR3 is TGTGCCTGGAGTGTAAACGGCTCACCCCTCCACTTT. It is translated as CAWSVNGSPLHF.